The 25 T cell receptor beta chains listed next were all sequenced from one sample in a study of beta chain features in type 1 diabetes (dated by TCRdb to about 2018). Libraries were constructed by the immunoSEQ multiplex PCR assay. The High Capacity cDNA Reverse Transcription Kit was used to reverse transcribe all of the isolated RNA, meaning that expressed TCRB transcripts were what got sequenced. In TCRdb, the immuneACCESS table is reduced to in-frame sequences with V and J assigned. These tables do not hold every clone; where another copy was compared, an unresolved V gene accounts for under half, and the others remain unexplained. This sample has some 270,000 clones in its table, and about 8.5% of those were observed once. Approximately 0.99% of the sample rests with the top ten. Sequencing was carried out using central memory CD4+ T cells from blood. These TCRs come from a woman aged 18-30 years in good health.

The V call is TRBV7-3, the J call TRBJ2-1; 9 bases map to TRBD1. The CDR3 has 15 residues. Unmatched junction bases numbered 4, after V lost 2 bases and J lost 5 bases. The germline V gene encodes CDR1 SGHTA and CDR2 FQGTGA. CDR3 loop: CASSLDTGGNNEQFF. Written as DNA, the CDR3 is TGTGCCAGCAGCTTAGATACAGGGGGCAACAATGAGCAGTTCTTC.

This chain connects TRBV4-1 to TRBJ2-3, with D possibly TRBD2 on 5 matching bases. CDR1 and CDR2 from the germline V gene are MGHRA and YSYEKL. The germline V and J ends were trimmed by 1 base and 5 bases, with 22 bases remaining between them. The CDR3 sequence is 18 residues long. In nucleotides, the CDR3 is TGCGCCAGCAGCCAAGTTGAGAAGGGCTCCGGGAAAGGAGATACGCAGTATTTT. Its protein product is CASSQVEKGSGKGDTQYF.

The chain has TRBV28 and TRBJ1-5; unclear D gene. The CDR3 loop spans 15 amino acids. CDR1 is MDHEN and CDR2 is SYDVKM in the germline V gene. V gave up 6 bases and J gave up 3 bases, with 15 bases separating them. This chain's CDR3 is CASRTGGSVNQPQHF. In DNA, the CDR3 is TGTGCCAGCAGGACTGGTGGGTCGGTCAATCAGCCCCAGCATTTT.

The genes are TRBV28 and TRBJ1-1; D is ambiguous. The germline V gene has CDR1 MDHEN and CDR2 SYDVKM. Trimming cost V 5 bases and J 0 bases, with 16 bases left between them. The CDR3 covers 16 residues. The CDR3 DNA follows: TGTGCCAGCAGTGCCCCGGTGGTTACTCTGAACACTGAAGCTTTCTTT. Translated: CASSAPVVTLNTEAFF.

This clone was recorded many times. CDR3 in amino acids: CASSLAVGRADTQYF. In DNA, the CDR3 is TGTGCCAGCTCACTAGCTGTCGGGAGGGCTGATACGCAGTATTTT. V is TRBV18 and J is TRBJ2-3; 8 nucleotides agree with TRBD2. This CDR3 is built from 15 residues. V trimming: 4 bases; J trimming: 6 bases; junction bases outside the gene matches: 9. Germline V gene sequence: CDR1 KGHSH, CDR2 LQKENI.

The rearrangement uses TRBV28 and TRBJ1-1, with TRBD1 matching 7 bases. Trimming at V came to 6 bases and at J to 2 bases, leaving 12 bases not matched to a gene. The germline CDR1 and CDR2 sequences are MDHEN and SYDVKM. This CDR3 contains 16 residues. The CDR3 is CASRPAPGQRNTEAFF. The CDR3 DNA is TGTGCCAGCAGGCCTGCCCCGGGACAGCGAAACACTGAAGCTTTCTTT. Using reference TRBV28 and TRBJ1-1 for the parts outside the CDR3, the full variable domain is DVKVTQSSRYLVKRTGEKVFLECVQDMDHENMFWYRQDPGLGLRLIYFSYDVKMKEKGDIPEGYSVSREKKERFSLILESASTNQTSMYLCASRPAPGQRNTEAFFGQGTRLTVV.

This clone has a handful of counts. V is TRBV29-1 and J is TRBJ2-3; the match to TRBD1 covers 9 bases. Germline CDR1 and CDR2: SQVTM and ANQGSEA. V lost 6 bases to trimming and J lost 5 bases; unmatched junction nucleotides: 6. The CDR3 has 13 residues. CDR3 region: CSVDDRGGDTQYF. CDR3 coding DNA: TGCAGCGTGGATGACAGGGGGGGAGATACGCAGTATTTT.

Many counts were recorded for this clone. J is TRBJ2-7 and V is TRBV28; D possibly corresponds to TRBD1 (5 bases). The V gene's germline CDR1 is MDHEN and CDR2 SYDVKM. Trimming shortened V by 7 bases and J by 3 bases, and 19 bases separated the two germline ends. CDR3 length: 15 residues. The CDR3 sequence: CASTPSMGLGYEQYV. CDR3 nucleotides: TGTGCCAGCACCCCTTCGATGGGGCTTGGCTACGAGCAGTACGTC.

V usage is TRBV5-4 and J usage is TRBJ2-2; TRBD1 or TRBD2 may be the D gene (6 bases each). Germline assignment: CDR1 SGHNT and CDR2 YYREEE (reference sequence). Trimming pared 1 base from V and 6 bases from J, leaving 16 bases between. This CDR3 spans 16 amino acids. The CDR3 loop reads CASSLFPGEGAGELFF. The CDR3 coding sequence is TGTGCCAGCAGCTTGTTTCCGGGAGAGGGGGCCGGGGAGCTGTTTTTT.

The rearrangement joins TRBV30 to TRBJ2-7, with TRBD1 matching 8 bases. Unmatched junction bases numbered 6, after V lost 1 base and J lost 7 bases. This CDR3 contains 13 residues. Per the germline V gene, CDR1 is GTSNPN and CDR2 is SVGIG (reference sequence). The CDR3 is CAWSGRTGREQYF. The CDR3 DNA follows: TGTGCCTGGAGTGGAAGGACAGGGCGAGAGCAGTACTTC. The whole variable domain, remainder taken from reference TRBV30 and TRBJ2-7, is SQTIHQWPATLVQPVGSPLSLECTVEGTSNPNLYWYRQAAGRGLQLLFYSVGIGQISSEVPQNLSASRPQDRQFILSSKKLLLSDSGFYLCAWSGRTGREQYFGPGTRLTVT.

With regard to this clone: This sequence may be a read error, since a much larger clone differs from it by one base. This sequence joins TRBV7-2 and TRBJ2-7, with 9 positions matching TRBD1. The germline gives CDR1 SGHTA, CDR2 FQGNSA. The CDR3 extends over 14 amino acids. V was clipped by 4 bases and J by 1 base; unmatched bases: 2. CDR3: CASSSGTGSYEQYF. DNA for the CDR3: TGTGCCAGCAGCTCCGGGACAGGGTCCTACGAGCAGTACTTC.

The chain recombines TRBV9 with TRBJ2-3; a possible D gene is TRBD2 (6 bases). V shed 4 bases and J shed 8 bases, with 20 bases lying between them. The CDR3 has 15 residues. Germline lookup yields CDR1 SGDLS and CDR2 YYNGEE. The CDR3 sequence is CASSPFGTPGGTQYF. The CDR3 nucleotides read TGTGCCAGCAGCCCCTTCGGGACTCCTGGGGGTACGCAGTATTTT. Full variable domain (rest looked up from reference TRBV9 and TRBJ2-3): DSGVTQTPKHLITATGQRVTLRCSPRSGDLSVYWYQQSLDQGLQFLIQYYNGEERAKGNILERFSAQQFPDLHSELNLSSLELGDSALYFCASSPFGTPGGTQYFGPGTRLTVL.

About this clone itself: Possible read error: a much larger clone is one base away. The chain uses TRBV4-2 and TRBJ2-2; D is tentatively TRBD1 or TRBD2 (5 bases each). The V end lost 4 bases, the J end lost 4 bases, and 13 bases lay between the germline ends. CDR3 length: 15 residues. Germline CDR1 LGHNA, CDR2 YNFKEQ. The DNA for the CDR3 is TGTGCCAGCAGCCCAGGACGGGACGGCACCGGGGAGCTGTTTTTT. This codes for CASSPGRDGTGELFF.

A few counts support this clone. The rearrangement uses TRBV11-1 and TRBJ2-1, with 14 bases identical to TRBD2. This CDR3 comprises 15 residues. Germline V gene data show CDR1 as SGHAT and CDR2 as FQDESV (reference sequence). The V and J ends lost 5 bases and 4 bases, in that order; junction bases with no gene match: 1. This CDR3 reads CASSRTSGGYNEQFF. The CDR3, as DNA: TGTGCCAGCAGCCGGACTAGCGGGGGGTACAATGAGCAGTTCTTC.

This chain uses TRBV7-9 with TRBJ2-3, with TRBD2 identical over 7 bases. There are 18 residues in the CDR3. The junction had 20 bases not matched to a gene; V was cut back by 10 bases and J by 1 base. Per the germline V gene, CDR1 is SEHNR and CDR2 is FQNEAQ (reference sequence). CDR3 sequence reads: CATTVSSGAVFGTDTQYF. DNA for the CDR3: TGTGCCACCACAGTATCGAGCGGGGCAGTTTTTGGCACAGATACGCAGTATTTT.

In its sample, this clone was seen a few times. The chain has TRBV7-9 and TRBJ1-2; 9 bases map to TRBD1. Trimming cost V 1 base and J 14 bases; bases outside gene matches: 5. The CDR3 is 12 amino acids. In germline, CDR1 is SEHNR, CDR2 FQNEAQ (reference sequence). The CDR3 spells CASSLGDREGTF. Written as DNA, the CDR3 is TGTGCCAGCAGCTTAGGGGACAGGGAAGGGACCTTC.

This rearrangement joins TRBV7-9 to TRBJ2-1, with 9 nucleotides matching TRBD1. CDR3 length: 16 amino acids. Germline V gene data show CDR1 as SEHNR and CDR2 as FQNEAQ (reference sequence). The V segment lost 5 bases and the J segment 7 bases; nucleotides outside the gene matches: 12. The CDR3 reads CASSPPGTGYHNEQFF. In DNA, the CDR3 is TGTGCCAGCAGCCCACCCGGGACAGGGTATCATAATGAGCAGTTCTTC.

The chain carries TRBV5-1 and TRBJ2-5; D unresolved. CDR3 length: 15 amino acids. V was trimmed by 0 bases and J by 0 bases, leaving 9 bases between them. Germline CDR1 and CDR2: SGHRS and YFSETQ. CDR3 protein: CASSLGTVNQETQYF. CDR3 coding DNA: TGCGCCAGCAGCTTGGGGACGGTTAACCAAGAGACCCAGTACTTC.

This clone was detected only a few times. The chain combines TRBV10-3 with TRBJ2-7, with 7 bases that match TRBD1. Looked up from germline, CDR1 is ENHRY and CDR2 is SYGVKD. V was clipped by 10 bases and J by 0 bases; unmatched bases: 9. This CDR3 has 14 amino acids. In DNA form, the CDR3 reads TGTGCCAGCTCACAGGGGTTCCCCTCCTACGAGCAGTACGTC. Amino acid sequence: CASSQGFPSYEQYV.

This clone has a count of ten or more. V usage is TRBV30 and J usage is TRBJ2-3; possible D gene TRBD2, 5 bases. The CDR3 runs to 12 residues. Deletions cut 1 base from V and 4 bases from J, with 6 bases between. Germline CDR1 is GTSNPN and CDR2 is SVGIG (reference sequence). The CDR3 sequence: CAWSGGADTQYF. The CDR3 DNA sequence: TGTGCCTGGAGTGGGGGAGCAGATACGCAGTATTTT. The entire variable domain, with the rest obtained from reference TRBV30 and TRBJ2-3, is as follows: SQTIHQWPATLVQPVGSPLSLECTVEGTSNPNLYWYRQAAGRGLQLLFYSVGIGQISSEVPQNLSASRPQDRQFILSSKKLLLSDSGFYLCAWSGGADTQYFGPGTRLTVL.

The genes are TRBV29-1 and TRBJ2-3, with TRBD1 identical over 10 bases. The CDR3 length is 13 residues. Germline V gives CDR1 SQVTM, CDR2 ANQGSEA. V was pared by 8 bases and J by 1 base, with 3 bases of the junction left unmatched. The chain's CDR3 is CSLGTGGTDTQYF. The DNA of the CDR3 is TGCAGCCTCGGGACAGGGGGCACAGATACGCAGTATTTT.

This clone was counted a few times. This chain uses TRBV21-1 with TRBJ2-5; whether TRBD1, the table's D call, matches the DNA was not checked. The J call may not be correct, given that the DNA end is closer to TRBJ2-7. TRBV21-1 is a pseudogene. This CDR3 has 18 residues. The chain's CDR3 is CASRVSRDRGICAYEQYF. The CDR3 DNA reads as TGTGCCAGCAGGGTGAGCCGGGACAGGGGGATTTGTGCCTACGAGCAGTACTTC.

This chain links TRBV11-2 with TRBJ2-1; possible D gene TRBD1, 6 bases. From germline, CDR1 is SGHAT and CDR2 FQNNGV. The CDR3 contains 13 residues. Trimming removed 4 bases at V and 4 bases at J, with 8 bases between. Here the CDR3 reads CASSSDRYNEQFF. The CDR3 region has the DNA TGTGCCAGCAGCTCAGACAGGTACAATGAGCAGTTCTTC.

The chain has TRBV7-2 and TRBJ1-5; D possibly corresponds to TRBD1 (5 bases). Germline V lookup: CDR1 SGHTA, CDR2 FQGNSA. The CDR3 consists of 15 residues. With 3 bases removed from V and 1 base from J, the gap between germline ends came to 10 bases. CDR3 region: CASSFDGGSNQPQHF. CDR3 DNA: TGTGCCAGCAGCTTCGATGGGGGGAGCAATCAGCCCCAGCATTTT.

Only a few counts were recorded for this clone. The CDR3 nucleotides are TGTGCCAGCAAGGCCACCACGGGCGGGGAGCTGTTTTTT. The encoded protein is CASKATTGGELFF. The rearrangement uses TRBV28 and TRBJ2-2; D uncertain. CDR3 length: 13 residues. Deletions cut 7 bases from V and 7 bases from J, with 13 bases between. Germline V lookup: CDR1 MDHEN, CDR2 SYDVKM.